This TCR beta chain came from a study of blood T cells in healthy people across ages (dated by TCRdb to between 2015 and 2017). About the investigation overall: In model experiments, template switching captured roughly one uniquely barcoded TCR beta cDNA molecule for every two T cells. Using deep sequencing normalized with unique cDNA molecular identifiers, the study measured how TCR beta repertoire diversity changes with age. Donors were grouped into four age groups: young (average 16 years), middle-aged (about 40), aged (62) and long-lived (82). For two donors (one aged 18 to 30 and one aged 80 or older), the study analyzed two additional independent replicas of 1 million unique cDNA reads from the same blood draw. Donors of different ages were randomly distributed across sequencing lanes to avoid experimental bias. Study-wide conclusions, independent of this receptor: Compared with the aged group, the long-lived group had more naive CD4+ T cells, fewer expanded clones and increased TCR diversity, a pattern suggesting age selection. Bulk unsorted PBMC profiling prevented conclusive comparison of naive and antigen-experienced compartments. Total diversity estimates from one million sequenced T cells were considered lower bounds and underestimates. There was a strong correlation between observed TCR beta diversity and the percentage of naive T cells measured by flow cytometry. As age increased, observed TCR beta diversity per million T cells dropped in a roughly linear way, and a significant reduction was already evident by age about 40. Because donor CMV infection status was unknown, age-related changes in expanded clonotypes were potentially confounded.

Worth noting for this clonotype: What this receptor recognizes is not known. Base qualities were left out, and no much larger clone turns up one base away.

The 39 donors, aged about 6 to 100 years, were systemically healthy Caucasian individuals from Russia. Each donor gave approximately 9.4 milliliters of peripheral blood, drawn into EDTA-treated Vacutainer tubes. PBMCs were isolated by Ficoll-Paque density-gradient centrifugation, with at least 7 million obtained per sample. Total RNA was extracted from PBMCs with Trizol reagent, with at least 5 micrograms obtained per sample. The percentages of naive CD45RAhigh/CD27high T cells were determined by flow cytometry on a PBMC aliquot from every donor. The library was obtained by 5' RACE. The instrument was an Illumina HiSeq 2500. The second PCR ran for about 6 to 12 cycles and used a J-beta primer mix along with a sample-barcoded 5' primer. A unique molecular identifier was introduced onto each TCR beta cDNA molecule by a template-switch 5' adaptor carrying 12 random nucleotides. Each sample yielded at least 2.5 million CDR3-containing paired-end reads. The Mint cDNA synthesis kit, primed by a TRBC-specific oligonucleotide, was used to synthesize first-strand cDNA from all RNA. Following uracil-DNA glycosylase treatment, a first 18-cycle PCR with universal primers M1SS and BC2_uni_R was performed on all cDNA. The original pipeline was this. For normalization, 1 million high-quality reads, each with a distinct molecular identifier, were randomly selected from each sample. Instead of being binned into consensus sequences, reads that shared molecular identifiers were thrown out. MiTCR, run with a Q25 quality threshold and the strictest error-elimination algorithm, handled CDR3 identification, clonotype clustering and error correction. A nonparametric unseen species model using Euler transformation provided a lower-bound estimate of total TCR beta diversity. The public reads were quality trimmed at Q25 with fastp and then assembled into clones with MiXCR by TCRdb, keeping productive beta chains. Every distinct CDR3 protein forms one entry, paired with its most common genes and DNA. The V and J calls, along with clone size, are taken from TCRdb and not from the paper's own processing. Counted in this sample were around 870,000 distinct CDR3 sequences; less than 35% of them appeared once. In total, the top ten clones hold 15% to 20% of the sample.

From the cysteine through the phenylalanine, the CDR3 covers 14 amino acids. The only DNA kept is the CDR3, 42 bases in frame from the first base. Via the germline V gene, CDR1 is SQVTM and CDR2 ANQGSEA. V loses 5 bases, J loses 2 bases, and the germline ends lie 14 bases apart. The specimen was blood. The sequence is built from TRBV29-1 and TRBJ2-3; no D gene is confidently identified. The TCR was taken from a woman of 80 years or more in good health. The CDR3 reads CSVRAIKLTDTQYF. The base sequence is TGCAGCGTTAGGGCAATCAAACTCACAGATACGCAGTATTTT.